This T cell receptor beta chain was captured in a study of blood T cells in healthy people across ages. Whole-study results and caveats: Any conclusive comparison of naive versus antigen-experienced cells was prevented by using unsorted PBMCs.

Trimming left V 6 bases short and J 5 bases short, with 17 bases between. CDR3 length: 15 amino acids. Per the germline V gene, CDR1 is MNHEY and CDR2 is SMNVEV (reference sequence). Primed by a sample-barcoded 5' primer and a J-beta primer mix, a second PCR proceeded for about 7 to 11 cycles. MiXCR was run by TCRdb on the 5' RACE reads, yielding one entry per CDR3 protein. The profile shows around 1,500,000 distinct CDR3 sequences, roughly 45% of them singletons. Turning to this clonotype: As yet, its antigen is unknown.

The rearrangement uses TRBV27 and TRBJ2-1; no reliable D call. Source material: blood. This clonotype was sampled from a woman younger than 30 in good health. CDR3 in DNA: TGTGCCAGCAGCCCCCGGGCTTTAGTTAACAATGAGCAGTTCTTC. Its protein product is CASSPRALVNNEQFF.